Below are 6 T cell receptor beta chains sequenced from a single sample in a study of blood T cell repertoires in COVID-19. Here immunoSEQ multiplex PCR was the method, and the copy in TCRdb shows in-frame clones only, minus some. The data hold tens of thousands of clones, with approximately 80% observed a single time. The sequenced sample consisted of peripheral blood. All receptors come from a human donor in a cohort sampled during active COVID-19.

In this sample, this clone turned up once. V and J are TRBV29-1 and TRBJ2-3, with 12 bases identical to TRBD2. The V segment lost 4 bases and the J segment 5 bases; nucleotides outside the gene matches: 13. Germline V gives CDR1 SQVTM, CDR2 ANQGSEA. This CDR3 is built from 17 residues. The CDR3 spells CSVVPFRLAGERDTQYF. DNA for the CDR3: TGCAGCGTTGTCCCCTTTAGACTAGCGGGAGAGAGAGATACGCAGTATTTT.

The chain uses TRBV27 and TRBJ2-1, with 10 bases that match TRBD2. The length of the CDR3 is 18 residues. CDR1 and CDR2 from the germline V gene are MNHEY and SMNVEV (reference sequence). V trimming: 1 base; J trimming: 6 bases; junction bases outside the gene matches: 12. This CDR3 reads CASSLFSGGLAGVNEQFF. The CDR3, as DNA: TGTGCCAGCAGTTTATTTAGTGGTGGGCTAGCGGGAGTCAATGAGCAGTTCTTC.

The V call is TRBV19, the J call TRBJ2-1; TRBD1 might be the D (6 bases). This CDR3 region has 14 residues. V was cut by 0 bases and J by 6 bases, with 9 bases left in between. The germline V gene has CDR1 LNHDA and CDR2 SQIVND (reference sequence). CDR3 coding DNA: TGTGCCAGTAGTATAGACAGGGGTGGCAATGAGCAGTTCTTC. Its translation: CASSIDRGGNEQFF.

This chain uses TRBV19 with TRBJ1-4; D gene unclear. Germline V gives CDR1 LNHDA, CDR2 SQIVND (reference sequence). Trimming shortened V by 2 bases and J by 8 bases, and 6 bases separated the two germline ends. CDR3 length: 12 residues. The CDR3 coding sequence is TGTGCCAGTAGTATACAGTCGGAAAAACTGTTTTTT. Translation gives CASSIQSEKLFF.

This chain uses TRBV19 with TRBJ1-5; 11 nucleotides match TRBD1. The CDR3 has 19 residues. The germline CDR1 and CDR2 sequences are LNHDA and SQIVND (reference sequence). V shed 2 bases, J shed 7 bases, and the junction held 16 bases outside the gene matches. CDR3: CASSISFSDRGRKLQPQHF. CDR3 DNA: TGTGCCAGTAGTATATCCTTTTCGGACAGGGGGCGAAAGTTACAGCCCCAGCATTTT.

This clone appeared a few times. The rearrangement links TRBV16 to TRBJ1-1; D uncertain. The CDR3 has 14 residues. Germline V gene data show CDR1 as KGHSY and CDR2 as FQNENV. Trimming left V 2 bases short and J 2 bases short, with 9 bases between. DNA for the CDR3: TGTGCCAGCAGCCAAGGGGAGTTTAACACTGAAGCTTTCTTT. It codes for CASSQGEFNTEAFF.